This record looks at one T cell receptor (beta chain) sequence and its context. A single count supports this clone. Its antigen remains undetermined. Nothing much larger sits one base from this clone, and base qualities are not available. V is pared back by 6 bases and J by 0 bases, with 15 bases lying between the germline termini. The CDR3 holds 15 amino acids from the cysteine to the phenylalanine. Only the CDR3 DNA is retained, 45 bases long and in frame from the first base. CDR1 and CDR2 were assigned from the germline V gene as MDHEN and SYDVKM. The data stem from a study of cytomegalovirus exposure and HLA in healthy donors (TCRdb year 2017). Background for the entire study: An earlier analysis of 587 of the donors reported 250 to 350 Gb of sequence data and around 110 million unique TCR beta sequences obtained from roughly 170 million T cells. An early release that covered more than 550 HLA-typed donors contained around 300 gigabases of sequencing data and 65 million to 100 million unique TCR sequences. The genetic ancestry cluster associated with self-reported Caucasian donors included about four fifths of the 350 to 500 genotyped donors. The aim of the study was to test whether cataloging public T cell receptors could identify signatures of past pathogen exposure. The study profiled the T cell repertoires of more than 500 subjects by immunosequencing and related them to cytomegalovirus serostatus. A separate validation cohort of 100 to 150 different subjects was used in addition to the roughly 670-subject first cohort. High-throughput TCR immunosequencing, statistical association of individual TCRs with disease status, and machine learning were combined to predict cytomegalovirus infection status. To study patterns of TCR occurrence, a later analysis re-analyzed previously published TCR beta repertoires from hundreds of donors and added high-resolution HLA genotyping. Rather than drawing on any new phenotypic data, the later analysis identified candidate immune exposures from TCR beta sequences and the way those sequences occurred across donors. An earlier analysis of around 540 of the donors applied high-throughput TCR beta sequencing to assess whether each TCR beta V gene segment acted as functional or pseudogenic. Donor age, sex, ethnicity and CMV serostatus were compiled alongside the repertoire data. A later genetic analysis used genome-wide SNP genotypes for about three fifths of the 666 donors, treating that subset as a discovery cohort. All discovery cohort repertoires had been generated on a single sequencing platform. Both class I and class II loci were covered by HLA typing, at four-digit resolution. Typing coverage varied by locus: roughly 629-640 donors for A, B, C, DRB1 and DQB1; roughly 510 for DQA1; more than 600 for DPA1; approximately 470 for DPB1. Five DR-DQ haplotypes were treated as single units for association and clustering because of strong linkage in the cohort. On average, about 200,000 unique TCR beta nucleotide sequences were sequenced per donor among roughly 430 genotyped donors of the cohort, with 15% to 20% of those sequences being non-productive.

Here is what the overall study found, with its caveats: An earlier analysis of approximately 600 of the donors showed that most TCR beta V segments appeared in productive rearrangements either about 90% or about 30% of the time, which broadly matched IMGT annotations. HLA typing was unavailable for some donors at each locus, so association tests used only the typed subset. Immune exposure information for the cohort was limited to CMV serostatus. The study listed approximately 150 TCR beta chains as associated with cytomegalovirus. Compared with the roughly 720-donor mean, donors in an Asian-associated ancestry cluster had fewer N-insertions in productive TCRs, according to a later genetic analysis. In vitro tests confirmed that three of the cytomegalovirus-associated TCR beta chains recognize cytomegalovirus antigens. The sequencing pipeline was judged likely to have produced a cluster of highly shared sequence variants as a technical artifact. When HLA alleles, especially DR and DQ, strongly co-occurred, TCR associations were difficult to assign to individual alleles. In a later genetic analysis, a missense DCLRE1C variant was associated with V-gene and J-gene trimming of TCR beta chains, and the association was replicated in an independent cohort. Because counts were too low, about 15 rarely observed V segments, including chromosome 9 orphons, were left out of the earlier analysis of 500 to 650 of the donors. Roughly uniform sequencing depth across donors was assumed in presence/absence analyses, although this assumption may not hold. Most TCR sequences were observed very rarely across donors, whereas some public TCRs were present in many individuals. A later analysis reported that several top co-occurrence clusters appeared linked to parvovirus B19, influenza, CMV and Epstein-Barr virus. A further reported finding was that TCR beta sequences accurately predicted the HLA-A and HLA-B alleles for most subjects in the first cohort. Some IMGT-functional V segments, including TRBV6-2 and TRBV6-3, could not be told apart with the 87-base-pair reads, so those segments were excluded. In a later analysis, HLA-associated TCR beta chains showed more clonal expansion and lower generation probabilities than non-associated chains that were equally common. A later analysis found that most CMV-associated TCR beta chains appeared HLA-restricted, with HLA associations seemingly driven largely by CMV exposure. The authors suggested that the approach could potentially be generalized to other disease states and immunological phenotypes. Only TCR beta chains were sequenced in this cohort, and the absence of alpha or paired-chain data limited detectable features. According to a later analysis, TCR association rates differed among HLA loci, with DRB1 alleles showing the most associated TCRs and HLA-C alleles showing the fewest. In a later analysis, over 15,000 TCR beta sequences were associated with specific HLA alleles at a false discovery rate of 0.05. The classifier was reported to diagnose cytomegalovirus status with high specificity and sensitivity in both the original cohort and the validation cohort. Correlated functional status among segregating V segments might reflect linkage disequilibrium, but an unknown experimental factor could not be ruled out.

Library creation used the immunoSEQ multiplex PCR assay. For the multiplex PCR, a mixture combining 60 forward primers for TCR Vbeta segments and 13 reverse primers for TCR Jbeta segments was used. The CDR3 region of rearranged TCR beta genes was amplified from genomic DNA by a multiplex PCR assay. The Illumina HiSeq System was used to sequence the amplified TCR beta libraries as 87-base-pair reads. The original methods were these. Across the 670 or so repertoires, a later analysis counted approximately 75 million unique TCR beta chains, 8.5 million to 12 million of which were shared by at least two donors. To remove PCR and sequencing errors, raw reads were error-corrected and collapsed into unique sequences using a nearest-neighbor algorithm that merged closely related sequences. CDR3 sequences were aligned to IMGT reference sequences to assign V, D and J gene segments. For a sequence to be retained, a match of at least six nucleotides was required to both a V gene segment and a J gene segment. Rearrangements were called productive when the CDR3 lacked stop codons and stayed in frame with V and J; all others were non-productive. Following IMGT convention, CDR3 was defined as the stretch from the second conserved V-encoded cysteine up to the conserved J-encoded phenylalanine. In an earlier analysis of around 570 of the donors, sequences lacking an unambiguous match to a single V gene segment were excluded. An earlier analysis of a few hundred of the donors called V segments functional above 56.7% productive rearrangements and segregating when the between-donor standard deviation exceeded 5%. A statistical classification framework was developed to diagnose cytomegalovirus status using the catalog of TCR beta chain sequences. V and J gene assignment, in a later analysis, came from comparing TCR nucleotide sequences with IMGT/GENE-DB human TR gene sequences. A later analysis assigned CDR3 sequences and most-parsimonious VDJ recombination scenarios with the TCRdist pipeline. In a later analysis, every TCR beta chain was defined by the combination of its CDR3 amino acid sequence and its V-gene family, and reads without a unique V-gene family were dropped. A later analysis removed nearly 600 highly shared, low-generation-probability nucleotide sequences to deal with suspected cross-contamination and a sequencing artifact. In a later analysis, a clonal expansion index for each public chain was calculated from normalized within-repertoire ranks of inferred template counts. A later analysis computed generation probabilities with a VDJ recombination model fitted to out-of-frame rearrangements, and checked the results against IGoR. In a later analysis, hypergeometric tests were used to score TCR-TCR, TCR-HLA and TCR-CMV co-occurrence, with a repertoire-size bias correction applied to TCR pairs. To estimate false discovery rates, a later analysis permuted the HLA or CMV assignments 20 times. A later analysis grouped co-occurring TCRs with DBSCAN, adding TCRdist sequence similarity when clustering within HLA-allele-positive subsets. Co-occurrence clustering excluded repertoires with fewer than 30,000 or more than 120,000 public chains, plus five with anomalous nucleotide sharing. In its TCRdb copy, this immuneACCESS table keeps in-frame sequences only and misses some clones. Where compared with another copy, unresolved V genes explain less than half of these, and the others have no known cause. The D gene and trimming were derived from the DNA, and the V and J assignments and clone size from that table. The sample table holds some 110,000 clones, of which about 81% were seen once. Roughly 2.9% of the sample is in the top ten clones.

The cohort comprised 550 to 700 healthy bone marrow donors. At the time of sampling, all cohort members were nominally healthy, though unrecorded immune exposures were likely present. The donor tested CMV seropositive, placing the donor among the 250 to 350 seropositive members of the cohort. A peripheral blood sample was provided by each donor, and peripheral blood mononuclear cells were used for TCR beta sequencing. The Qiagen DNeasy Blood Extraction Kit was used to extract genomic DNA from the blood cell samples. The clonotype comes from a male donor in good health and CMV-seropositive. Material for sequencing was PBMCs. This sequence uses TRBV28 and TRBJ2-7; confidence is insufficient to name the D gene. The bases read TGTGCCAGCAGCGGCCTGGGCAGCAACTCCTACGAGCAGTACTTC. Its protein reads: CASSGLGSNSYEQYF.